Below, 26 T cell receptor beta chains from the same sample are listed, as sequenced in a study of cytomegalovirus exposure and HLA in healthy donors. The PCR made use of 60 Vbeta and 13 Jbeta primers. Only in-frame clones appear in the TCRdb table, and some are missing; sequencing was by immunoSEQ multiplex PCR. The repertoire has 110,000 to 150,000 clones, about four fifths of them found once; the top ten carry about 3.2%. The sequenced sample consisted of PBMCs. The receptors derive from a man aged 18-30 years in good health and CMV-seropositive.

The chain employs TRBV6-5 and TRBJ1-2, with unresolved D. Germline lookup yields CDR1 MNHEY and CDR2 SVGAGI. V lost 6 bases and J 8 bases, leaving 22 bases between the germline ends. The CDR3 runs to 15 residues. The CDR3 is CASRPTNILSTGYTF. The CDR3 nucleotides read TGTGCCAGCAGACCGACAAATATCCTGTCTACGGGCTACACCTTC.

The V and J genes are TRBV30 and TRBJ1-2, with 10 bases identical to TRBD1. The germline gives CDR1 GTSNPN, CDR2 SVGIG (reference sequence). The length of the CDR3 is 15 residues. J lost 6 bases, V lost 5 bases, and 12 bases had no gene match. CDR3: CAWGPRGQGIDGYTF. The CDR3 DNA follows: TGTGCCTGGGGGCCTAGGGGACAGGGGATAGATGGCTACACCTTC. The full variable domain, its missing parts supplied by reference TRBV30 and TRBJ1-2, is SQTIHQWPATLVQPVGSPLSLECTVEGTSNPNLYWYRQAAGRGLQLLFYSVGIGQISSEVPQNLSASRPQDRQFILSSKKLLLSDSGFYLCAWGPRGQGIDGYTFGSGTRLTVV.

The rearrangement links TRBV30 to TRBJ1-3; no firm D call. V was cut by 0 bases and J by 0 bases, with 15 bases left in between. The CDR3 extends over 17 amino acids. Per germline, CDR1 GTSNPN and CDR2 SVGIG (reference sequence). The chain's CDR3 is CAWSVLGREFSGNTIYF. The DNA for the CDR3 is TGTGCCTGGAGTGTACTTGGGCGGGAGTTCTCTGGAAACACCATATATTTT.

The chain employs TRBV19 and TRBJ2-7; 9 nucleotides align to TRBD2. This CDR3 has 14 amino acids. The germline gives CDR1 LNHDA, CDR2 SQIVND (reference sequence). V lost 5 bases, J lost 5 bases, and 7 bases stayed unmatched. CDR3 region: CASSFTTSGNEQYF. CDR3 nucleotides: TGTGCCAGTAGTTTCACGACTAGCGGAAACGAGCAGTACTTC.

CDR3: CASSELGAYEQYF. The CDR3 DNA reads TGTGCCAGCAGTGAATTGGGCGCATACGAGCAGTACTTC. V usage is TRBV6-5 and J usage is TRBJ2-7; D uncertain. V was trimmed by 5 bases and J by 4 bases, leaving 12 bases between them. This CDR3 spans 13 amino acids. CDR1 is MNHEY, CDR2 SVGAGI, per germline.

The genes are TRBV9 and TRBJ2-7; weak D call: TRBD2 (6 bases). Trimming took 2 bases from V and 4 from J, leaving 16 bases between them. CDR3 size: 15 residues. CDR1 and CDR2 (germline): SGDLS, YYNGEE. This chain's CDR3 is CASSVFYGAGYEQYF. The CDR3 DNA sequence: TGTGCCAGCAGCGTGTTTTACGGGGCGGGGTACGAGCAGTACTTC.

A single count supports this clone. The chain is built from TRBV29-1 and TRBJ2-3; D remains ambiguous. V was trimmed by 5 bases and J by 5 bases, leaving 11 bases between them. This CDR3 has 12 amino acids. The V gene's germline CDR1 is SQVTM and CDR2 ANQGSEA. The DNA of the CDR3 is TGCAGCGTTCTCCGAGGTGGAGATACGCAGTATTTT. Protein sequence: CSVLRGGDTQYF.

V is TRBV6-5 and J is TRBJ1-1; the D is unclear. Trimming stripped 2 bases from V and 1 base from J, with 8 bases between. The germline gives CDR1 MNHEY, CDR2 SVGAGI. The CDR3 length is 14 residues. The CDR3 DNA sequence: TGTGCCAGCAGTTACATTCGGGGGAACACTGAAGCTTTCTTT. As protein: CASSYIRGNTEAFF.

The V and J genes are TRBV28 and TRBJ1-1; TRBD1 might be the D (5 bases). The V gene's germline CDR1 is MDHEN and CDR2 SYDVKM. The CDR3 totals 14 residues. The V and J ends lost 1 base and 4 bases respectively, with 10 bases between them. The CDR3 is CASSLLGEGTEAFF. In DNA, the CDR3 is TGTGCCAGCAGTTTATTAGGGGAAGGCACTGAAGCTTTCTTT. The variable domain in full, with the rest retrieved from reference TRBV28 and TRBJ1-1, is DVKVTQSSRYLVKRTGEKVFLECVQDMDHENMFWYRQDPGLGLRLIYFSYDVKMKEKGDIPEGYSVSREKKERFSLILESASTNQTSMYLCASSLLGEGTEAFFGQGTRLTVV.

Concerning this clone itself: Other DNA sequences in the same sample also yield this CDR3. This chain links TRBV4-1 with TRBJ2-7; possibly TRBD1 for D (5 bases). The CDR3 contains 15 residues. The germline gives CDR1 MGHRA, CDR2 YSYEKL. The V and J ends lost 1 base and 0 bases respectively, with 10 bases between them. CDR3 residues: CASSQGRDSSYEQYF. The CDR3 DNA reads TGCGCCAGCAGCCAAGGACGAGACAGCTCCTACGAGCAGTACTTC.

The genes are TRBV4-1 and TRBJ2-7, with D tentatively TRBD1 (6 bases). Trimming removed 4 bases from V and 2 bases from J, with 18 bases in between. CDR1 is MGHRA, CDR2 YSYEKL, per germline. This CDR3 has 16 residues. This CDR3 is CASSPQVTGTTYEQYF. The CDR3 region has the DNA TGCGCCAGCAGCCCCCAGGTTACCGGGACAACCTACGAGCAGTACTTC.

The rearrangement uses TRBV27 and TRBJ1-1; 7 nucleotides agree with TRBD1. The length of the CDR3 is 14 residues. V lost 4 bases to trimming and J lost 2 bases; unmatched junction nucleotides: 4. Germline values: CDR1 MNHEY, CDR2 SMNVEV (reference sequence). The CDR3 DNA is TGTGCCAGCAGTTCCCGGGACAGCAACACTGAAGCTTTCTTT. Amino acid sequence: CASSSRDSNTEAFF.

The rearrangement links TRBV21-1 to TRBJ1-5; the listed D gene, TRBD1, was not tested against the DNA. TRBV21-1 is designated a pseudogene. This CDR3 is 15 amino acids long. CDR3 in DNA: TGTGCCAGCAGCGTGGGCAGGGGCCTTAATCAGCCCCAGCATTTT. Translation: CASSVGRGLNQPQHF.

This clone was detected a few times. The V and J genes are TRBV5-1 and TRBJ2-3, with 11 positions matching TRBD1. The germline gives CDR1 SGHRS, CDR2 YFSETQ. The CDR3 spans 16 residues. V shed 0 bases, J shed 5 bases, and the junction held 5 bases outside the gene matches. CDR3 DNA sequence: TGCGCCAGCAGCTTGGCTGGACAGGGGGCGAGAGATACGCAGTATTTT. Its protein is CASSLAGQGARDTQYF.

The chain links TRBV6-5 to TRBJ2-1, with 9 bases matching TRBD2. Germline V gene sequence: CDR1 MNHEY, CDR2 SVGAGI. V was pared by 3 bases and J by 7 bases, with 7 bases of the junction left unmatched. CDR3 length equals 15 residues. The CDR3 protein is CASSYIAGVINEQFF. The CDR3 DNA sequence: TGTGCCAGCAGTTATATAGCGGGAGTTATAAATGAGCAGTTCTTC.

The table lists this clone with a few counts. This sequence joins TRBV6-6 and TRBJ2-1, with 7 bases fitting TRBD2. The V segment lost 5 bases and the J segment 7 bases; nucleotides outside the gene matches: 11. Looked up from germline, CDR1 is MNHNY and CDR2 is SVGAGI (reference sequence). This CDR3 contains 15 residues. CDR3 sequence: CASSPLAGEGNEQFF. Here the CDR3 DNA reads TGTGCCAGCAGTCCCTTGGCGGGAGAGGGTAATGAGCAGTTCTTC.

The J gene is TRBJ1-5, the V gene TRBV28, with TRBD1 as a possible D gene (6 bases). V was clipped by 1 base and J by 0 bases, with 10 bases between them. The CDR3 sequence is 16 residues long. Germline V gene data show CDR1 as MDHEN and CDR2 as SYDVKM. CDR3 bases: TGTGCCAGCAGTTTATCCGACAGGTTTAGCAATCAGCCCCAGCATTTT. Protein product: CASSLSDRFSNQPQHF.

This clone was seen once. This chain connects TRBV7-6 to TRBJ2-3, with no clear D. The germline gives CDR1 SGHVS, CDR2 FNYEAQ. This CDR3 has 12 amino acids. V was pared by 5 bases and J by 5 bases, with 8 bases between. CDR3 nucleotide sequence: TGTGCCAGCAGCCCGTCTGTAGATACGCAGTATTTT. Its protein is CASSPSVDTQYF. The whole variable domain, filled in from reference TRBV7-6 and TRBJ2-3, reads GAGVSQSPRYKVTKRGQDVALRCDPISGHVSLYWYRQALGQGPEFLTYFNYEAQQDKSGLPNDRFSAERPEGSISTLTIQRTEQRDSAMYRCASSPSVDTQYFGPGTRLTVL.

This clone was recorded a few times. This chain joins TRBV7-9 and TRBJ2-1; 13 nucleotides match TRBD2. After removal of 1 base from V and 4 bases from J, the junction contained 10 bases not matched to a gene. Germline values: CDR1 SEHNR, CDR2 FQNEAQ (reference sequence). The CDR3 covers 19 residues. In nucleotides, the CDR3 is TGTGCCAGCAGCTTAGGTCTTCTCAAGACTAGCGGGGGGTACAATGAGCAGTTCTTC. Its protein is CASSLGLLKTSGGYNEQFF.

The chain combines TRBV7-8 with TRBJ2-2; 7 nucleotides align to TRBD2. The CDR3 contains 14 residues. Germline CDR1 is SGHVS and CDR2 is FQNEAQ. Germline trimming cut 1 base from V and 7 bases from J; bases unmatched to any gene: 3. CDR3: CASSLGGLNGELFF. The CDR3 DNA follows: TGTGCCAGCAGCTTAGGGGGACTAAACGGGGAGCTGTTTTTT.

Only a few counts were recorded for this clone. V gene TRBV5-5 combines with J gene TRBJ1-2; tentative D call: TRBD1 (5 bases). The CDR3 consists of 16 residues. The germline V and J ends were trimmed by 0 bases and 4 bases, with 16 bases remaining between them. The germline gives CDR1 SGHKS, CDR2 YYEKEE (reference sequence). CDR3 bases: TGTGCCAGCAGCTTGGATCCGGCTACAGGAACCTATGGCTACACCTTC. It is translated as CASSLDPATGTYGYTF. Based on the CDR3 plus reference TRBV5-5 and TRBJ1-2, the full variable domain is DAGVTQSPTHLIKTRGQQVTLRCSPISGHKSVSWYQQVLGQGPQFIFQYYEKEERGRGNFPDRFSARQFPNYSSELNVNALLLGDSALYLCASSLDPATGTYGYTFGSGTRLTVV.

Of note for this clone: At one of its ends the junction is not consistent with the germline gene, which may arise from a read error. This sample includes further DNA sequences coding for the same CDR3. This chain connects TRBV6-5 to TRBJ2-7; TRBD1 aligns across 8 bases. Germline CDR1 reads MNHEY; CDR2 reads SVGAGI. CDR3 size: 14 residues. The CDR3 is CASSYVGRQGRQYF. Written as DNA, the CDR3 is TGCGCCAGCAGTTACGTAGGGAGACAGGGGCGACAGTACTTC.

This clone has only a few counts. The CDR3 here is CASSPDRDERYTF. The CDR3 bases are TGTGCCAGCAGCCCGGACAGGGACGAACGCTACACCTTC. The chain combines TRBV5-8 with TRBJ1-2; the match to TRBD1 covers 8 bases. The length of the CDR3 is 13 residues. The trim removed 4 bases at V and 9 bases at J, leaving 8 bases unmatched. Germline loops: CDR1 SGHTS, CDR2 YDEGEE. The full variable domain, with the rest looked up from reference TRBV5-8 and TRBJ1-2, is EAGVTQSPTHLIKTRGQQATLRCSPISGHTSVYWYQQALGLGLQFLLWYDEGEERNRGNFPPRFSGRQFPNYSSELNVNALELEDSALYLCASSPDRDERYTFGSGTRLTVV.

Here the CDR3 DNA reads TGCGCCAGCAGCTTGGGGCTAGCGGGAGGCACAGATACGCAGTATTTT. This encodes CASSLGLAGGTDTQYF. This chain connects TRBV5-1 to TRBJ2-3; 10 bases agree with TRBD2. The J segment lost 1 base and the V segment lost 0 bases, leaving 2 bases of the junction unmatched. Germline CDR1 SGHRS, CDR2 YFSETQ. The CDR3 covers 16 residues.

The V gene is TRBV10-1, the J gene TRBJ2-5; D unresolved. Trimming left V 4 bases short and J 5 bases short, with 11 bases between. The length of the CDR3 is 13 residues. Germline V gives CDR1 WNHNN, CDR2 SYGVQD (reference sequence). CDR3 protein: CASSVGPGETQYF. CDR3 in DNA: TGCGCCAGCAGTGTTGGCCCCGGGGAGACCCAGTACTTC.

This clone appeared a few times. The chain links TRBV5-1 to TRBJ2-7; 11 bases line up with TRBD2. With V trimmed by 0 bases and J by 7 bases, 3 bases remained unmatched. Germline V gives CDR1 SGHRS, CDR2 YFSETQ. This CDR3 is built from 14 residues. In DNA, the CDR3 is TGCGCCAGCAGCTTGGAAGCTAGCGGGAGGGAGCAGTACTTC. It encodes CASSLEASGREQYF.